This record concerns one T cell receptor (beta chain) sequence. The data derive from a study of immune heterogeneity within non-small cell lung tumors. With 6 bases clipped from V and 0 bases from J, the junction kept 5 bases outside the gene matches. The CDR3 runs 15 residues. Germline lookup yields CDR1 MNHNS and CDR2 SASEGT. The TCR beta CDR3 region was amplified by multiplex PCR employing 32 V and 13 J primers. TCRdb recomputed calls from the multiplex PCR reads with MiXCR, one row per CDR3 protein. The table has thousands of distinct CDR3 sequences, around 30% seen once. Genomic DNA extracted from bulk tumor tissue served as template. A total of around 590 ng was used per sample. Spaced far apart, several biopsies were taken from each primary tumor during surgery. Each patient presented with untreated, newly diagnosed non-small cell lung cancer and received curative surgery. Patients with newly diagnosed non-small cell lung cancer who underwent surgery with curative intent served as donors.

The sequence was obtained from a man in his 60s with non-small cell lung cancer. The chain links TRBV6-1 to TRBJ1-5, with 7 bases matching TRBD1. Sequencing used lung tumor tissue. CDR3 coding DNA: TGTGCCAGCAGGCCCGACAGGGCTAGCAATCAGCCCCAGCATTTT. It specifies CASRPDRASNQPQHF.